Below, one T cell receptor (beta chain) is given with its context. This entry is derived from a study of blood T cell repertoires in COVID-19. In the study overall: Donors in the United States, Italy and Spain gave samples during acute or convalescent COVID-19. Sources were T cells, B-cell-depleted T cells, or PBMCs; the material itself was cDNA or gDNA.

In the original processing: Nucleated cell counts were estimated from reference gene primer amplification. Repertoires were generated with immunoSEQ multiplex PCR, while TCRdb's copy carries only in-frame clones and drops some. V, J and clone size are those of that table, while D and trimming were read from the DNA. The top ten hold about 2.5% of the sample, which has about 230,000 clones, over 65% seen once. After removal of 5 bases from V and 7 bases from J, the junction contained 8 bases not matched to a gene. The CDR3 is 13 residues long. The germline V gene encodes CDR1 MGHDK and CDR2 SYGVNS. The sequencing sample was made of peripheral blood. This clonotype was obtained from a woman in her 70s with active or convalescent COVID-19. This rearrangement joins TRBV25-1 to TRBJ2-7; 7 nucleotides match TRBD1. The CDR3 DNA sequence: TGTGCCAGCAGTACGCAGGGGGTAGAAGAGCAGTACTTC. Translated, it gives CASSTQGVEEQYF.